This TCR beta chain was documented in a study of cytomegalovirus exposure and HLA in healthy donors. PCR employed 60 Vbeta and 13 Jbeta primers. Using immunoSEQ multiplex PCR, the repertoire was profiled, and TCRdb retains in-frame clones only, with some absent. The sample includes about 73,000 clones, over 70% of them seen just once. The CDR3 sequence is 13 residues long. Trimming took 5 bases from V and 1 from J, leaving 8 bases between them. Germline V gives CDR1 MGHDK, CDR2 SYGVNS. Sequencing was done on a sample of PBMCs. V is TRBV25-1 and J is TRBJ2-5, with a possible D match to TRBD2 (7 bases). The source of this sequence is a man between 65 and 85 years old in good health and CMV-seronegative. The CDR3 DNA follows: TGTGCCAGCAGTAGGGGGGGCCAAGAGACCCAGTACTTC. The encoded protein is CASSRGGQETQYF.